A selection of T cell receptor beta chains follows, all from one sample in a study of cytomegalovirus exposure and HLA in healthy donors. Repertoires were generated with immunoSEQ multiplex PCR, while TCRdb's copy carries only in-frame clones and drops some. The sample has approximately 190,000 clones, approximately 81% seen once. The sequenced material came from PBMCs. These receptors were obtained from a boy between 10 and 17 years old in good health and CMV-seronegative. The conserved cysteine and the conserved F or W are not part of the CDR3 here.

V	J	CDR3
TRBV19	TRBJ2-5	ASSSVRGETQY
TRBV30	TRBJ2-7	AWSFRGAGGYEQY
TRBV21-1	TRBJ2-1	ASSKSRLGDYNEQF
TRBV4-1	TRBJ1-4	ASSQVEHVTEKLF
TRBV18	TRBJ2-2	ASSPQAGARAGELF
TRBV9	TRBJ2-1	ASSVRVTGNYNEQF
TRBV6-5	TRBJ1-2	ASSYGGGYGYT
TRBV21-1	TRBJ1-2	ASVTLTGAGYT
TRBV7-3	TRBJ2-5	ASSSLAAPQETQY
TRBV7-3	TRBJ2-7	ARPQGDEQY
TRBV9	TRBJ2-3	ASSVAITDTQY
TRBV30	TRBJ2-5	AWSSGETQY
TRBV29-1	TRBJ2-2	SVAPGAGELF
TRBV10-2	TRBJ2-1	ASSGDRLDEF
TRBV9	TRBJ2-7	ASSRTSGRLYEQY
TRBV29-1	TRBJ2-4	SVEEGQGNSRQY
TRBV5-1	TRBJ2-1	ASSSTRDPGGNEQF
TRBV6-1	TRBJ1-2	ASSESPETNYGYT
TRBV30	TRBJ1-5	AWSETGTYGQPQH
TRBV15	TRBJ2-7	ATSRGVAGSTYEQY
TRBV6-1	TRBJ1-5	ASIVAAWGNQPQH
TRBV7-2	TRBJ1-5	ASSRAGGTQPQH
TRBV11-2	TRBJ2-5	ASRDWIQETQY
TRBV27	TRBJ1-2	ASSFSTGTDYGYT
TRBV2	TRBJ2-1	ASSAQGIGGASYNEQF
TRBV9	TRBJ2-3	ASSRLAGITDTQY
TRBV30	TRBJ1-1	AWTGPGVEGNTEAF
TRBV7-2	TRBJ2-7	ASSREGTVAYEQY
TRBV2	TRBJ2-3	GERAPTDTQY
TRBV29-1	TRBJ2-1	SAPGTKYNEQF
TRBV29-1	TRBJ1-1	SVPRQGGTEAF
TRBV9	TRBJ2-1	ASSAGTSVNEQF
TRBV4-1	TRBJ1-1	ATLGHSNTEAF